The 5 T cell receptor beta chains given below trace back to one sample, sequenced in a study of blood T cell repertoires in COVID-19. Measured with immunoSEQ multiplex PCR; TCRdb has only the in-frame clones, and not every one. Of 200,000 to 250,000 clones in the sample, approximately 86% were seen once. Sequenced input: PBMCs or T cells enriched from blood (not recorded which). All receptors derive from a woman aged 40 to 50 with acute COVID-19.

The rearrangement links TRBV7-9 to TRBJ1-2; TRBD1 aligns across 7 bases. V shed 4 bases and J 4 bases; nucleotides not matched to a gene: 6. The CDR3 has 14 residues. Germline-derived CDR1 and CDR2 are SEHNR and FQNEAQ (reference sequence). The CDR3 region is CASSSTGTAYGYTF. CDR3 DNA: TGTGCCAGCAGCTCAACCGGGACAGCCTATGGCTACACCTTC.

The CDR3 bases are TGTGCCAGCTCGCCCCGGACAGACCCGGATTCACCCCTCCACTTT. This codes for CASSPRTDPDSPLHF. The chain couples TRBV18 to TRBJ1-6; D is possibly TRBD1 (6 bases). Germline CDR1 and CDR2: KGHSH and LQKENI. CDR3 length equals 15 residues. V lost 6 bases, J lost 8 bases, and 17 bases lay in between.

This clone was detected only once. This chain links TRBV14 with TRBJ2-7; no firm D call. The germline CDR1 and CDR2 sequences are SGHDN and FVKESK. CDR3 size: 13 residues. V was cut by 5 bases and J by 4 bases, with 12 bases left in between. This chain's CDR3 is CASSSQLRYEQYF. CDR3 DNA sequence: TGTGCCAGCAGCTCCCAGCTGAGGTACGAGCAGTACTTC.

The chain employs TRBV28 and TRBJ1-2; D is unresolved. This CDR3 spans 13 amino acids. The V end was cut by 1 base, the J end by 5 bases, with 8 bases between. Germline CDR1 and CDR2: MDHEN and SYDVKM. The CDR3 DNA sequence: TGTGCCAGCAGTTTATTAACGGGGTATGGCTACACCTTC. This translates into CASSLLTGYGYTF.

The CDR3 here is CASSLDRIGNTIYF. CDR3 in DNA: TGTGCCAGCAGCCTTGACAGGATAGGAAACACCATATATTTT. The chain combines TRBV7-9 with TRBJ1-3; tentatively, D is TRBD1 (6 bases). CDR1 and CDR2 from the germline V gene are SEHNR and FQNEAQ (reference sequence). The CDR3 is made up of 14 amino acids. Deletions cut 5 bases from V and 4 bases from J, with 12 bases between. Combining the CDR3 with reference TRBV7-9 and TRBJ1-3 gives the whole variable domain DTGVSQNPRHKITKRGQNVTFRCDPISEHNRLYWYRQTLGQGPEFLTYFQNEAQLEKSRLLSDRFSAERPKGSFSTLEIQRTEQGDSAMYLCASSLDRIGNTIYFGEGSWLTVV.